Listed here are 27 T cell receptor beta chains from one sample, sequenced in a study. TCRdb fed the 5' RACE reads into MiXCR, producing one record per CDR3 protein. The sample lists approximately 8,700 distinct CDR3 sequences, more than 15% seen once, with 3.5% in the top ten. The sequenced sample consisted of memory CD4+ T cells sorted from blood. Specified subset: memory CD4+ T cells, CD4+CD45RO+CD25-. These receptors were collected from a female donor with breast cancer.

By share, this clonotype counts as medium-sized. V is TRBV5-1 and J is TRBJ2-2, with D perhaps matching TRBD1 (6 bases). The CDR3 has 17 amino acids. Trimming took off 4 bases at V and 0 bases at J, with 16 bases between the two ends. The germline CDR1 and CDR2 sequences are SGHRS and YFSETQ. The chain's CDR3 is CASSQGHGGPNTGELFF. CDR3 nucleotide sequence: TGCGCCAGCAGCCAGGGACATGGAGGACCGAACACCGGGGAGCTGTTTTTT.

This clonotype appeared a few times. A much larger clone lies a single base off, so this may be a read error. V gene TRBV7-3 combines with J gene TRBJ2-3; D is perhaps TRBD1 (6 bases). From germline, CDR1 is SGHTA and CDR2 FQGTGA. This CDR3 has 15 residues. The DNA of the CDR3 is TGTGCCAGCAGTTTTCACGGACAGAACACAGATACGCGGTATTTT. Translated, it gives CASSFHGQNTDTRYF. Based on the CDR3 plus reference TRBV7-3 and TRBJ2-3, the full variable domain is GAGVSQTPSNKVTEKGKYVELRCDPISGHTALYWYRQSLGQGPEFLIYFQGTGAADDSGLPNDRFFAVRPEGSVSTLKIQRTERGDSAVYLCASSFHGQNTDTRYFGPGTRLTVL.

This clonotype was seen more than once but under ten times. This clone may be a read error of a much larger clone one base away. The J gene is TRBJ2-5, the V gene TRBV4-1, with TRBD1 matching over 7 bases. CDR1 and CDR2 (germline): MGHRA, YSYEKL. This CDR3 is 13 amino acids long. In DNA form, the CDR3 reads TGCGCCAGCAGCCCTAGACAGGGAGAGGCCCAGTACTTC. This encodes CASSPRQGEAQYF.

This clonotype was seen repeatedly, ten times or more. The chain joins TRBV14 to TRBJ2-1; the D gene is possibly TRBD2 (5 bases). The CDR3 is made up of 16 amino acids. V was cut by 0 bases and J by 9 bases, with 18 bases left in between. Germline assignment: CDR1 SGHDN and CDR2 FVKESK. CDR3 nucleotides: TGTGCCAGCAGCCAAGAGATTAGGGAGCGGAACTTTGAGCAGTTCTTC. Translation: CASSQEIRERNFEQFF.

The sample holds a few counts of this clonotype. A much bigger clone sits one base away, suggesting this may be a read error. V usage is TRBV14 and J usage is TRBJ2-5; D is undetermined. V was shortened by 4 bases and J by 7 bases, with 10 bases between the two germline ends. The CDR3 runs to 12 residues. Looked up from germline, CDR1 is SGHDN and CDR2 is FVKESK. CDR3 in DNA: TGTGCCAGCAGCCCAGATAGAGGGACCCAGTACTTC. Translation gives CASSPDRGTQYF.

This clonotype qualifies as medium-sized (0.01 to 0.1%). The gene calls are TRBV29-1 and TRBJ2-7; a possible D gene is TRBD1 (6 bases). Germline V gene data show CDR1 as SQVTM and CDR2 as ANQGSEA. The CDR3 length is 11 residues. Trimming cost V 7 bases and J 11 bases, with 18 bases left between them. This CDR3 is CSAVRDTQKYF. For the CDR3, the DNA is TGCAGCGCCGTCCGGGACACCCAAAAGTACTTC.

This clonotype is classed as medium-sized. The chain combines TRBV5-1 with TRBJ2-5; TRBD1 is a possible D gene (6 bases). The CDR3 runs to 14 residues. Trimming shortened V by 6 bases and J by 5 bases, and 17 bases separated the two germline ends. Germline values: CDR1 SGHRS, CDR2 YFSETQ. The CDR3 region is CASKLLGAQETQYF. The CDR3 nucleotides are TGCGCCAGCAAATTACTGGGGGCACAGGAGACCCAGTACTTC.

Sample share makes this clonotype medium-sized (0.01 to 0.1%). The CDR3 region has the DNA TGCGCCAGCACCCGGGGCCCGAACACTGAAGCTTTCTTT. Amino acids: CASTRGPNTEAFF. The rearrangement uses TRBV5-1 and TRBJ1-1, with a weak D call TRBD1 (5 bases). This CDR3 spans 13 amino acids. The germline V gene has CDR1 SGHRS and CDR2 YFSETQ. V lost 6 bases, J lost 1 base, and 10 bases lay in between.

By share of the sample, this clonotype is medium-sized. The chain carries TRBV28 and TRBJ1-5; 7 nucleotides line up with TRBD1. CDR1 and CDR2 from the germline V gene are MDHEN and SYDVKM. The CDR3 covers 16 residues. With V trimmed by 5 bases and J by 0 bases, 7 bases remained unmatched. In nucleotides, the CDR3 is TGTGCCAGCAGTCCTACGACAGGGAATAGCAATCAGCCCCAGCATTTT. Translated: CASSPTTGNSNQPQHF.

This chain links TRBV2 with TRBJ2-5; TRBD2 matches 10 bases. Germline V gene data show CDR1 as SNHLY and CDR2 as FYNNEI. The CDR3 extends over 17 amino acids. V shed 5 bases, J shed 0 bases, and the junction held 9 bases outside the gene matches. In DNA, the CDR3 is TGTGCCAGCAGTTACCAGCGGGGGGGGCCTAACCAAGAGACCCAGTACTTC. This translates into CASSYQRGGPNQETQYF.

The sample holds a few counts of this clonotype. This may come from a read error, since a much larger clone is one base off. The chain links TRBV7-9 to TRBJ2-1, with D possibly matching TRBD2 (6 bases). The germline V gene encodes CDR1 SEHNR and CDR2 FQNEAQ (reference sequence). This CDR3 is built from 16 residues. The CDR3 protein is CASSLPGSRVSGEQCF. In DNA form, the CDR3 reads TGTGCCAGCAGCTTACCCGGGAGTCGAGTTTCGGGTGAGCAGTGCTTC.

This clonotype is medium-sized in the sample. CDR3 protein: CASSFGGDGYTF. CDR3 nucleotide sequence: TGTGCCAGCAGTTTTGGGGGAGACGGCTACACCTTC. The chain uses TRBV28 and TRBJ1-2, with D perhaps matching TRBD1 (5 bases). Germline lookup yields CDR1 MDHEN and CDR2 SYDVKM. V gave up 3 bases and J gave up 8 bases, with 10 bases separating them. The CDR3 is 12 amino acids.

This clonotype was recorded many times. The chain combines TRBV30 with TRBJ2-2; D might be TRBD2 (6 bases). Trimming cost V 6 bases and J 6 bases, with 17 bases left between them. Germline CDR1 is GTSNPN and CDR2 is SVGIG (reference sequence). CDR3 size: 14 residues. The CDR3 region is CACEAGPGAGELFF. The CDR3 DNA reads as TGTGCCTGCGAGGCGGGACCCGGGGCCGGGGAGCTGTTTTTT.

This clonotype qualifies as medium-sized. The chain uses TRBV5-1 and TRBJ2-3; D is perhaps TRBD2 (5 bases). CDR1 is SGHRS, CDR2 YFSETQ, per germline. Trimming pared 3 bases from V and 2 bases from J, leaving 7 bases between. The CDR3 sequence is 13 residues long. Here the CDR3 DNA reads TGCGCCAGCAGCTACGGGGACACAGATACGCAGTATTTT. It translates to CASSYGDTDTQYF.

This clonotype is termed medium-sized. This chain uses TRBV9 with TRBJ1-2, with D perhaps TRBD1 (5 bases). The germline CDR1 and CDR2 sequences are SGDLS and YYNGEE. V was pared by 6 bases and J by 4 bases, with 16 bases between. The CDR3 extends over 14 amino acids. The CDR3 reads CASNKGPGRYGYTF. In DNA, the CDR3 is TGTGCCAGCAACAAGGGACCAGGGCGCTATGGCTACACCTTC.

This clonotype counts as medium-sized. The rearrangement joins TRBV6-6 to TRBJ2-7; TRBD2 matches at 7 bases. Germline V gene lookup returns CDR1 MNHNY and CDR2 SVGAGI (reference sequence). This CDR3 region has 13 residues. Trimming at V came to 6 bases and at J to 3 bases, leaving 5 bases not matched to a gene. The CDR3 DNA reads TGTGCCAGCAGGGCGGGAGAGGGCTACGAGCAGTACTTC. This encodes CASRAGEGYEQYF.

This clonotype was observed at least ten times. The chain employs TRBV19 and TRBJ1-1; 9 bases are shared with TRBD1. CDR1 is LNHDA, CDR2 SQIVND, per germline (reference sequence). The junction had 8 bases not matched to a gene; V was cut back by 5 bases and J by 1 base. CDR3 length: 16 amino acids. The CDR3 DNA is TGTGCCAGTAGTCCTACAGGGGGCGGATGGAACACTGAAGCTTTCTTT. This translates into CASSPTGGGWNTEAFF.

This clonotype occurred many times. The V gene is TRBV11-3, the J gene TRBJ2-1; D gene ambiguous. Germline CDR1 SGHNT, CDR2 YENEEA. Trimming shortened V by 2 bases and J by 15 bases, and 17 bases separated the two germline ends. The CDR3 runs to 13 residues. CDR3 amino acids: CASSLSVSSISFF. For the CDR3, the DNA is TGTGCCAGCAGCTTATCTGTGAGTTCAATATCGTTCTTC.

This clonotype was detected many times. The chain links TRBV18 to TRBJ2-7; D is ambiguous. V was pared by 2 bases and J by 2 bases, with 10 bases between. Germline values: CDR1 KGHSH, CDR2 LQKENI. The CDR3 sequence is 14 residues long. The CDR3 bases are TGTGCCAGCTCACCATCGTCAGCCACCTACGAGCAGTACTTC. Amino acids: CASSPSSATYEQYF.

By proportion, this clonotype is medium-sized. The rearrangement links TRBV6-6 to TRBJ2-1; the D gene is possibly TRBD2 (5 bases). The CDR3 runs 16 residues. Per germline, CDR1 MNHNY and CDR2 SVGAGI (reference sequence). Trimming shortened V by 6 bases and J by 7 bases, and 22 bases separated the two germline ends. Written as DNA, the CDR3 is TGTGCCAGCAGATGGCAGGACTCCCGTATTTATAATGAGCAGTTCTTC. This gives the protein CASRWQDSRIYNEQFF.

As concerns this clonotype: Being one base from a much bigger clone, this may be a read error. The rearrangement joins TRBV27 to TRBJ2-1; 8 nucleotides match TRBD2. There are 13 residues in the CDR3. Germline V lookup: CDR1 MNHEY, CDR2 SMNVEV (reference sequence). This CDR3 reads CASRELAANEQCF. In DNA, the CDR3 is TGTGCCAGCAGAGAACTAGCGGCCAATGAGCAGTGCTTC.

This clonotype has more than one count but fewer than ten. This may arise from a read error, as a much more abundant clone is one base away. This chain uses TRBV20-1 with TRBJ2-5; possible D gene TRBD2, 5 bases. The CDR3 extends over 10 amino acids. Per the germline V gene, CDR1 is DFQATT and CDR2 is SNEGSKA (reference sequence). The CDR3 reads CSGGRETQYF. The CDR3 DNA follows: TGCAGCGGAGGAAGAGAGACCCAGTACTTC.

This clonotype was observed at least ten times. The chain is built from TRBV7-9 and TRBJ2-2; D remains ambiguous. V was trimmed by 1 base and J by 2 bases, leaving 8 bases between them. The CDR3 consists of 15 residues. Per germline, CDR1 SEHNR and CDR2 FQNEAQ (reference sequence). This CDR3 is CASSLEAVNTGELFF. The CDR3 DNA reads TGTGCCAGCAGCTTAGAGGCTGTCAACACCGGGGAGCTGTTTTTT.

This clonotype was recorded many times. This chain connects TRBV30 to TRBJ1-5; D ambiguous. The CDR3 runs to 14 residues. The V end was cut by 2 bases, the J end by 7 bases, with 15 bases between. The germline V gene has CDR1 GTSNPN and CDR2 SVGIG (reference sequence). In nucleotides, the CDR3 is TGTGCCTGGAGTTCCGGACTGAGCGACCAGCCCCAGCATTTT. This encodes CAWSSGLSDQPQHF. The variable domain in full, completed from reference TRBV30 and TRBJ1-5, reads SQTIHQWPATLVQPVGSPLSLECTVEGTSNPNLYWYRQAAGRGLQLLFYSVGIGQISSEVPQNLSASRPQDRQFILSSKKLLLSDSGFYLCAWSSGLSDQPQHFGDGTRLSIL.

This clonotype was found many times. The rearrangement joins TRBV12-5 to TRBJ2-3; no reliable D call. V lost 6 bases and J 8 bases, leaving 12 bases between the germline ends. Per the germline V gene, CDR1 is LGHNT and CDR2 is FRNRAP. There are 12 residues in the CDR3. In DNA form, the CDR3 reads TGTGCTAGTGGCACCTCGTTCGGTACGCAGTATTTT. Translated: CASGTSFGTQYF.

This clonotype occurred a few times. CDR3 amino acids: CASSPEQGINQPQHF. CDR3 sequence (DNA): TGTGCCAGCTCACCAGAACAGGGGATAAATCAGCCCCAGCATTTT. The chain combines TRBV18 with TRBJ1-5; 7 bases are a match to TRBD1. The V gene end was trimmed by 2 bases and the J gene end by 4 bases; junction bases not matched to a gene: 5. Germline CDR1 reads KGHSH; CDR2 reads LQKENI. There are 15 residues in the CDR3.

This clonotype was recorded a few times. The chain employs TRBV6-2 or TRBV6-3 and TRBJ2-1, with 8 bases that match TRBD1. Per the germline V gene, CDR1 is MNHEY and CDR2 is SVGEGT. V lost 6 bases and J lost 2; bases outside the gene matches: 0. CDR3 length: 13 residues. The CDR3 protein is CASRTGAYNEQFF. The DNA for the CDR3 is TGTGCCAGCAGGACAGGGGCCTACAATGAGCAGTTCTTC.